The present T cell receptor (beta chain) was sequenced within a study of cytomegalovirus exposure and HLA in healthy donors. Repertoires were generated with immunoSEQ multiplex PCR, while TCRdb's copy carries only in-frame clones and drops some. The table has under 250,000 clones, around 90% seen once. Study results and limitations: Cytomegalovirus-associated status was assigned to approximately 160 TCR beta chains. According to a subsequent analysis, TCR clusters from the first cohort were inclined to appear together in the 110 or so validation repertoires. Per published reports, the classifier diagnosed cytomegalovirus status with high specificity and sensitivity.

There are 17 residues in the CDR3. J gave up 5 bases and V 0 bases, and 11 bases lay outside the gene matches. Germline V gene lookup returns CDR1 SQVTM and CDR2 ANQGSEA. For this clone: The antigen is undetermined.

The specimen was PBMCs. The clonotype comes from a woman under 30 in good health and CMV-seropositive. The J gene is TRBJ2-3, the V gene TRBV29-1, with 10 bases fitting TRBD2. CDR3 protein: CSVEDSRLAGVIDTQYF. As DNA, the CDR3 is TGCAGCGTTGAAGATTCGCGCCTAGCGGGAGTGATAGATACGCAGTATTTT.